One and the same sample provided the 12 T cell receptor beta chains below, sequenced in a study of blood T cells in healthy people across ages. The second PCR ran about 7 to 12 cycles with a sample-barcoded 5' primer and J-beta primers. TCRdb processed the 5' RACE reads anew with MiXCR; each CDR3 protein has one entry. The sample consists of more than 700,000 distinct CDR3 sequences, 53% of them appearing once. Material: blood. The receptor set was obtained from a man aged 80 or over in good health.

The V call is TRBV6-4, the J call TRBJ2-1; D is uncertain. The germline V and J ends were trimmed by 8 bases and 6 bases, with 5 bases remaining between them. The length of the CDR3 is 10 residues. Germline loops: CDR1 MRHNA, CDR2 SNTAGT. CDR3 bases: TGTGCCAGCGGGGTCAATGAGCAGTTCTTC. Amino acids: CASGVNEQFF.

As to this clonotype: A read error may produce the germline difference seen at one junction end. The chain combines TRBV6-5 with TRBJ2-5; a possible D gene is TRBD2 (6 bases). CDR3 length equals 14 residues. Germline CDR1 reads MNHEY; CDR2 reads SVGAGI. The chain's CDR3 is CASSYLREREEQYF. The CDR3 DNA sequence: TGCGCCAGCAGTTATCTGCGGGAAAGAGAAGAGCAGTACTTC.

The V gene is TRBV7-9, the J gene TRBJ2-5; maybe TRBD1 (6 bases). The last part of the DNA fits TRBJ2-7 better; the J call may be wrong. CDR1 is SEHNR, CDR2 FQNEAQ, per germline (reference sequence). CDR3 length: 13 residues. CDR3 sequence (DNA): TGTGCCAGCACCTACAGGGAAACCTACGAGCAGTACTTC. Its protein product is CASTYRETYEQYF.

This chain links TRBV6-5 with TRBJ2-1; tentative D call: TRBD2 (6 bases). This CDR3 is 13 amino acids long. Trimming pared 0 bases from V and 7 bases from J, leaving 7 bases between. CDR1 MNHEY and CDR2 SVGAGI come from the germline V gene. The CDR3: CASSYSEGNEQFF. CDR3 bases: TGTGCCAGCAGTTACTCGGAGGGAAATGAGCAGTTCTTC.

CDR3 sequence (DNA): TGTGCCAGCAGTAGGGACAGGGTGGACTATGGCTACACCTTC. Its protein product is CASSRDRVDYGYTF. The rearrangement uses TRBV2 and TRBJ1-2; 9 bases line up with TRBD1. V trimming: 5 bases; J trimming: 3 bases; junction bases outside the gene matches: 4. This CDR3 contains 14 residues. CDR1 SNHLY and CDR2 FYNNEI come from the germline V gene. The variable domain in full, with the rest retrieved from reference TRBV2 and TRBJ1-2, is EPEVTQTPSHQVTQMGQEVILRCVPISNHLYFYWYRQILGQKVEFLVSFYNNEISEKSEIFDDQFSVERPDGSNFTLKIRSTKLEDSAMYFCASSRDRVDYGYTFGSGTRLTVV.

V is TRBV15 and J is TRBJ2-1, with 15 bases identical to TRBD2. The CDR3 loop spans 16 amino acids. J gave up 8 bases and V 1 base, and 3 bases lay outside the gene matches. CDR1 is LNHNV and CDR2 is YYDKDF in the germline V gene (reference sequence). CDR3 in DNA: TGTGCCACCAGCAGAGGGACTAGCGGGAGGGGGGATGAGCAGTTCTTC. This translates into CATSRGTSGRGDEQFF.

In this sample, this clonotype turned up a few times. The chain employs TRBV15 and TRBJ2-2; TRBD1 might be the D (5 bases). The CDR3 sequence is 15 residues long. CDR1 is LNHNV, CDR2 YYDKDF, per germline (reference sequence). The V end lost 1 base, the J end lost 4 bases, and 10 bases lay between the germline ends. As DNA, the CDR3 is TGTGCCACCAGCAGAGTCAGGGTCGGCACCGGGGAGCTGTTTTTT. Encoded protein: CATSRVRVGTGELFF.

The chain has TRBV18 and TRBJ2-1; TRBD2 matches at 9 bases. V lost 2 bases to trimming and J lost 14 bases; unmatched junction nucleotides: 16. CDR1 KGHSH and CDR2 LQKENI come from the germline V gene. The length of the CDR3 is 16 residues. The CDR3 DNA sequence: TGTGCCAGCTCACCAGATAGCGGGAGTTGGCTACAATCGGAGTTCTTC. Its translation is CASSPDSGSWLQSEFF. Full variable domain (remainder filled in from reference TRBV18 and TRBJ2-1): NAGVMQNPRHLVRRRGQEARLRCSPMKGHSHVYWYRQLPEEGLKFMVYLQKENIIDESGMPKERFSAEFPKEGPSILRIQQVVRGDSAAYFCASSPDSGSWLQSEFFGPGTRLTVL.

This clonotype was detected only once. The chain has TRBV12-3 or TRBV12-4 and TRBJ1-1; TRBD1 matches 7 bases. V shed 8 bases, J shed 1 base, and the junction held 10 bases outside the gene matches. The CDR3 spans 15 residues. The CDR3 DNA is TGTGCCAGCCCCCTTGGACAGGCGGAGAACACTGAAGCTTTCTTT. Residues: CASPLGQAENTEAFF.

V and J are TRBV6-2 or TRBV6-3 and TRBJ2-1, with D possibly TRBD1 on 5 matching bases. There are 13 residues in the CDR3. Trimming shortened V by 10 bases and J by 8 bases, and 18 bases separated the two germline ends. Germline lookup yields CDR1 MNHEY and CDR2 SVGEGT. CDR3 sequence (DNA): TGTGCCACTACATTCCCTGGGGCAGATGAGCAGTTCTTC. It encodes CATTFPGADEQFF.

The genes are TRBV29-1 and TRBJ2-4; 9 bases are a match to TRBD2. Matching the DNA end better, TRBJ2-7 makes the J call doubtful. The CDR3 is made up of 13 amino acids. The germline CDR1 and CDR2 sequences are SQVTM and ANQGSEA. CDR3 bases: TGCAGCGCTGGAGCGGGAGGTAATGCCGAGCAGTACTTC. Its translation is CSAGAGGNAEQYF.

The DNA for the CDR3 is TGTGCCAGTAGTGTCCGGGGCAGAGAGAATGAGCAGTTCTTC. This sequence encodes CASSVRGRENEQFF. The chain recombines TRBV19 with TRBJ2-1; D is tentatively TRBD1 or TRBD2 (5 bases each). Trimming removed 5 bases at V and 7 bases at J, with 15 bases between. Germline V gives CDR1 LNHDA, CDR2 SQIVND (reference sequence). The CDR3 extends over 14 amino acids.